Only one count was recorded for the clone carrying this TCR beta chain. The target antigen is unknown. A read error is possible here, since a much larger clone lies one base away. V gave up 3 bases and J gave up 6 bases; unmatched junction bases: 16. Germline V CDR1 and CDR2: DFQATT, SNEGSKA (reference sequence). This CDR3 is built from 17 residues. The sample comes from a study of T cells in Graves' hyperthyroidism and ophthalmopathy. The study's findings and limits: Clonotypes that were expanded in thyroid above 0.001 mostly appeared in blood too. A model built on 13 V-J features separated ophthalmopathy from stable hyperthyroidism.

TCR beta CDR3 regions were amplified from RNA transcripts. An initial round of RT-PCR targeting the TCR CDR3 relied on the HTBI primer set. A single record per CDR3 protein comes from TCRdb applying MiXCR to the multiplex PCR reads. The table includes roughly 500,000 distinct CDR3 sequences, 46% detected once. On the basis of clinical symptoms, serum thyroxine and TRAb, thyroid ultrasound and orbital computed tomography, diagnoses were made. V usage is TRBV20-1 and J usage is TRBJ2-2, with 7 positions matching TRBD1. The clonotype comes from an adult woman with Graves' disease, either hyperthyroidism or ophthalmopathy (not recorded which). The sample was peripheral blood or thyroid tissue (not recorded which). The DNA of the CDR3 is TGCAGTGCTAGCGGATCTGTAGGGGGACAGCCCGCCGGGGAGCTGTTTTTT. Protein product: CSASGSVGGQPAGELFF.